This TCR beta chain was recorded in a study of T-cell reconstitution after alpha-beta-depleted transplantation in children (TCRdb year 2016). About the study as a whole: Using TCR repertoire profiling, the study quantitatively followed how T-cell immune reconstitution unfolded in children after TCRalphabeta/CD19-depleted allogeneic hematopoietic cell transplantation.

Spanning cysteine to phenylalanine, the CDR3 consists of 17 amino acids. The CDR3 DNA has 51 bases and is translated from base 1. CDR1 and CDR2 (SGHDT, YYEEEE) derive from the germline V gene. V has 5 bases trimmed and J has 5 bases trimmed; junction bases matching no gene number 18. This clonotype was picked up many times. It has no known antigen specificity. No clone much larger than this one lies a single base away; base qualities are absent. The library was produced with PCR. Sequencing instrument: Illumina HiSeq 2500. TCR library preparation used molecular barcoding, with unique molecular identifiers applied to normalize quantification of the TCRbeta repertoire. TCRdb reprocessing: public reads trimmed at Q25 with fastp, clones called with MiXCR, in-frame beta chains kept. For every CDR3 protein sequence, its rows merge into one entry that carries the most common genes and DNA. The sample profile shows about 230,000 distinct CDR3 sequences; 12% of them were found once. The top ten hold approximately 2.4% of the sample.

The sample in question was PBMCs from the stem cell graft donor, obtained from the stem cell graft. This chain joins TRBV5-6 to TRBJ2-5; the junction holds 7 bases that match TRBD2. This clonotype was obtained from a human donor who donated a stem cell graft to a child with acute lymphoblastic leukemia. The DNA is TGTGCCAGCAGTCAAGGCATAGGACTAGGAGGTTTGGAGACCCAGTACTTC. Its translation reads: CASSQGIGLGGLETQYF.